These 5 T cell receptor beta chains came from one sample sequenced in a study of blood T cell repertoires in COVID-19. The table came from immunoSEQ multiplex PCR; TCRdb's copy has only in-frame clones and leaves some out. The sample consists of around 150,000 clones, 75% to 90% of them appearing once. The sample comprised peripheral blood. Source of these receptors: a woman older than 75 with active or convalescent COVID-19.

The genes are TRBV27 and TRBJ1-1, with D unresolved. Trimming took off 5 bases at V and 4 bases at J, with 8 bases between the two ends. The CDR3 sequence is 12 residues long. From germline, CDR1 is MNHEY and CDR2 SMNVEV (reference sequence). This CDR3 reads CASSRPGTEAFF. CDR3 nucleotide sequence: TGTGCCAGCAGTCGGCCAGGCACTGAAGCTTTCTTT.

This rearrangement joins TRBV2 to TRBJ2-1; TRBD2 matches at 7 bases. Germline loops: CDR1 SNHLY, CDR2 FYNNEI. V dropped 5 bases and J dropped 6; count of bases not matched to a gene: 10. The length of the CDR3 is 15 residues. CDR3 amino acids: CASSPESTSRNEQFF. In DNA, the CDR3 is TGTGCCAGCAGTCCAGAATCGACTAGCCGCAATGAGCAGTTCTTC.

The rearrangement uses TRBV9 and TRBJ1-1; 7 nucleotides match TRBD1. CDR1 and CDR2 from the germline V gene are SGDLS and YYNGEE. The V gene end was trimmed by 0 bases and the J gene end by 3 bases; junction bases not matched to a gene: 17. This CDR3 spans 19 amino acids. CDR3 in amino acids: CASSVEGGWGNNDHTEAFF. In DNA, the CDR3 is TGTGCCAGCAGCGTAGAAGGGGGCTGGGGAAACAACGACCACACTGAAGCTTTCTTT.

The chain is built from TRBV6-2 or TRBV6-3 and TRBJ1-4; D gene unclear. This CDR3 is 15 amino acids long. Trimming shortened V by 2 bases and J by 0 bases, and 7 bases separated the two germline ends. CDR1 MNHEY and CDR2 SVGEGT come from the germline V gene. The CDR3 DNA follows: TGTGCCAGCAGTTACCACGCAGCAACTAATGAAAAACTGTTTTTT. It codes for CASSYHAATNEKLFF.

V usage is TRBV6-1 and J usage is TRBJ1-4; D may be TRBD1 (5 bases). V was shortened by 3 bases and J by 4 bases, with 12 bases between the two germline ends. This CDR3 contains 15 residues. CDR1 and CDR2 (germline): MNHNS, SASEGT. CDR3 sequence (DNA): TGTGCCAGCAGTGAGTCCGACAGCCTTAATGAAAAACTGTTTTTT. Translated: CASSESDSLNEKLFF.